The present T cell receptor beta chain was sequenced within a study of blood T cells in healthy people across ages. CDR1 is SGHTA, CDR2 FQGNSA, per germline. This CDR3 region has 13 residues. Deletions cut 10 bases from V and 4 bases from J, with 11 bases between. A sample-barcoded 5' primer and a J-beta primer mix were used in a second PCR of about 6 to 12 cycles. TCRdb reprocessed the 5' RACE reads with MiXCR, giving one entry per CDR3 protein. Of approximately 800,000 distinct CDR3 sequences in the sample, approximately 65% were seen once. The sample consisted of blood. The rearrangement links TRBV7-2 to TRBJ2-6; TRBD1 might be the D (6 bases). This receptor was obtained from a man aged 25 to 40 in good health. The CDR3 nucleotides are TGTGCCACAACAGGGTCAGGGGCCAACGTCCTGACTTTC. As protein: CATTGSGANVLTF.